A selection of T cell receptor beta chains follows, all from one sample in a study of T cell clones after liver transplantation. Generated by immunoSEQ multiplex PCR, the TCRdb table keeps only in-frame clones and is missing some. The sample gives approximately 12,000 clones, roughly 80% of which show up once; approximately 31% is in the top ten. The input for sequencing was CD8+ T cells from blood, taken at the 22-month timepoint. Every receptor here comes from a human patient who received a liver transplant. Part of the T cells may come from the graft donor. Each CDR3 is given with its conserved first and last residue. Each record gives: D gene, clone size, J gene, V gene, CDR3 DNA, CDR3 protein. D genes are given only for firm matches. Where a row states a size, it is once, few, many or the class of an expanded clone; other rows omit it.

TRBD1,NA,TRBJ1-2,TRBV27,TGTGCCAGCAGATCCGGGACAGGGAATTATGTTGGCTACACCTTC,CASRSGTGNYVGYTF
NA,NA,TRBJ1-3,TRBV9,TGTGCCAGCAGCACTACGAGCACCTCTGGAAACACCATATATTTT,CASSTTSTSGNTIYF
NA,NA,TRBJ2-7,TRBV11-2,TGTGCCAGCAGCTTATTCTTTGGTTACGAGCAGTACTTC,CASSLFFGYEQYF
NA,NA,TRBJ2-3,TRBV9,TGTGCCAGCAGCGTAGGGCTAGCAGCCACAGATACGCAGTATTTT,CASSVGLAATDTQYF
TRBD1,few,TRBJ2-7,TRBV16,TGTGCCAGCAGCCAAGGGACAGGGTCCTACGAGCAGTACTTC,CASSQGTGSYEQYF
NA,NA,TRBJ2-7,TRBV7-8,TGTGCCAGCAGCTTAGCGAACGGATACGAGCAGTACTTC,CASSLANGYEQYF
NA,NA,TRBJ2-7,TRBV27,TGTGCCAGCAGTTTGAGCCGTACCGTCCACGAGCAGTACTTC,CASSLSRTVHEQYF
TRBD1,NA,TRBJ1-5,TRBV27,TGTGCCAGCAGTGCGGGAGGGGGCTATCAGCCCCAGCATTTT,CASSAGGGYQPQHF
TRBD2,many,TRBJ2-1,TRBV19,TGTGCCAGTAGTTTGGCGGGAGGTCTCGCGGAGCAGTTCTTC,CASSLAGGLAEQFF
NA,NA,TRBJ2-2,TRBV13,TGTGCCAGCAGCCCCCAGGGGAACACCGGGGAGCTGTTTTTT,CASSPQGNTGELFF
TRBD1,NA,TRBJ2-7,TRBV16,TGTGCCAGCAGCCAAAATCGTCGGACAGGGGACGAGCAGTACTTC,CASSQNRRTGDEQYF
TRBD2,few,TRBJ2-1,TRBV7-3,TGTGCCAGCAGCTTCGGACTAGCCGGGCTGTTCTTC,CASSFGLAGLFF
TRBD2,NA,TRBJ2-5,TRBV6-5,TGTGCCAGCAGGGGACTAGCGGGGGAAGAGACCCAGTACTTC,CASRGLAGEETQYF
NA,NA,TRBJ2-5,TRBV5-4,TGTGCCAGCAGCGGGGGTTCCGGTATTCCCCAGTACTTC,CASSGGSGIPQYF
NA,NA,TRBJ2-5,TRBV7-3,TGTGCCAGCAGCTTAAAGCAGGGACCCCAAGAGACCCAGTACTTC,CASSLKQGPQETQYF
TRBD2,NA,TRBJ2-5,TRBV19,TGTGCCAGTACGAGGTGGGGGGGGTACCAAGAGACCCAGTACTTC,CASTRWGGYQETQYF
TRBD1,few,TRBJ2-7,TRBV6-5,TGTGCCAGCAGTCCGGGACAGGGGAGCTACGAGCAGTACTTC,CASSPGQGSYEQYF
NA,NA,TRBJ2-7,TRBV13,TGTGCCAGCAGCTTAGGCCTTTCACCCCATCACGAGCAGTACTTC,CASSLGLSPHHEQYF
NA,few,TRBJ1-5,TRBV7-9,TGTGCCAGCAGCTTGATAGGGGACCCTAATCAGCCCCAGCATTTT,CASSLIGDPNQPQHF
NA,few,TRBJ2-7,TRBV14,TGTGCCAGCAGCAACCCCCTCTCCTACGAGCAGTACTTC,CASSNPLSYEQYF
NA,NA,TRBJ2-2,TRBV6-5,TGTGCCAGCAGTCACGGGCCCTCCCCCGGGGAGCTGTTTTTT,CASSHGPSPGELFF
TRBD2,once,TRBJ2-7,TRBV4-2,TGTGCCAGCAGCGAGGATAGCGGGAATGCAAGTGAGCAGTACTTC,CASSEDSGNASEQYF
NA,NA,TRBJ1-1,TRBV29-1,TGCAGCGTTGATTCAGGGGTGACTGAAGCTTTCTTT,CSVDSGVTEAFF
NA,NA,TRBJ1-5,TRBV5-5,TGTGCCAGCAGCTTGGTGGGCGGGTACAATCAGCCCCAGCATTTT,CASSLVGGYNQPQHF
NA,once,TRBJ2-3,TRBV5-6,TGTGCCAGCAGCTCGGGGATTAGCACAGATACGCAGTATTTT,CASSSGISTDTQYF